These 24 T cell receptor beta chains originate from one sample sequenced in a study of blood T cells in healthy people across ages. A second PCR of about 7 to 12 cycles used a sample-barcoded 5' primer and a J-beta primer mix. In TCRdb, the 5' RACE reads were re-called with MiXCR into one record per CDR3 protein. The sample contains around 1,700,000 distinct CDR3 sequences, about 30% of which appear only once. Sequenced sample: blood. The origin of the receptors is a woman aged 25 to 39 in good health.

V is TRBV10-2 and J is TRBJ2-1, with TRBD2 matching 13 bases. The V and J ends lost 6 bases and 0 bases, in that order; junction bases with no gene match: 5. This CDR3 spans 17 amino acids. The germline V gene encodes CDR1 WSHSY and CDR2 SAAADI. The CDR3 here is CASRKGLAGLSYNEQFF. CDR3 bases: TGCGCCAGCAGGAAGGGACTAGCGGGGCTCTCCTACAATGAGCAGTTCTTC.

Regarding this clonotype: The junction departs from the called germline gene at one end, perhaps through a read error. The V call is TRBV9, the J call TRBJ2-3, with D possibly matching TRBD2 (5 bases). The CDR3 has 15 residues. The germline gives CDR1 SGDLS, CDR2 YYNGEE. CDR3 protein: CANSGPTSGTDTQYF. The CDR3 bases are TGTGCCAACAGCGGCCCCACAAGCGGCACAGATACGCAGTATTTT.

This clonotype was observed a handful of times. The gene calls are TRBV10-3 and TRBJ1-1; 9 nucleotides line up with TRBD1. The V gene's germline CDR1 is ENHRY and CDR2 SYGVKD. The CDR3 length is 15 residues. With V trimmed by 6 bases and J by 5 bases, 10 bases remained unmatched. The CDR3 here is CAIRPQGAMLTEAFF. As DNA, the CDR3 is TGTGCCATCAGGCCACAGGGGGCAATGTTGACTGAAGCTTTCTTT.

This clonotype was detected many times. The genes are TRBV6-2 or TRBV6-3 and TRBJ2-1; a weak D match, TRBD2 (5 bases). Deletions cut 7 bases from V and 0 bases from J, with 16 bases between. The germline V gene has CDR1 MNHEY and CDR2 SVGEGT. CDR3 length: 16 amino acids. In nucleotides, the CDR3 is TGTGCCAGCAATCCTCTAGCATTGAGCTCCTACAATGAGCAGTTCTTC. Its protein is CASNPLALSSYNEQFF.

The chain couples TRBV7-2 to TRBJ2-4, with TRBD1 as a possible D gene (6 bases). V was pared by 5 bases and J by 1 base, with 18 bases between. The CDR3 covers 17 residues. Looked up from germline, CDR1 is SGHTA and CDR2 is FQGNSA. For the CDR3, the DNA is TGTGCCAGCAGCCATAACAGGGCTACGGGCGCCAAAAACATTCAGTACTTC. Encoded protein: CASSHNRATGAKNIQYF. The full variable domain, completed using reference TRBV7-2 and TRBJ2-4, is GAGVSQSPSNKVTEKGKDVELRCDPISGHTALYWYRQSLGQGLEFLIYFQGNSAPDKSGLPSDRFSAERTGGSVSTLTIQRTQQEDSAVYLCASSHNRATGAKNIQYFGAGTRLSVL.

This clonotype came up a few times. V gene TRBV7-2 combines with J gene TRBJ2-2; D is undetermined. The germline V and J ends were trimmed by 1 base and 6 bases, with 9 bases remaining between them. The germline V gene encodes CDR1 SGHTA and CDR2 FQGNSA. The CDR3 contains 14 residues. The CDR3 sequence: CASSLGGSAGELFF. DNA for the CDR3: TGTGCCAGCAGCTTAGGGGGTTCCGCCGGGGAGCTGTTTTTT.

This clonotype was seen more than once but under ten times. The rearrangement links TRBV28 to TRBJ2-1; 16 bases align to TRBD2. The germline V gene has CDR1 MDHEN and CDR2 SYDVKM. The CDR3 spans 17 residues. The ends lost 6 bases at V and 8 bases at J; junction bases unmatched: 10. DNA of the CDR3: TGTGCCAGCAGGGCACCGGGACTAGCGGGAGGGCTAGATGAGCAGTTCTTC. Protein sequence: CASRAPGLAGGLDEQFF.

The V and J genes are TRBV4-1 and TRBJ1-4; D is undetermined. V lost 0 bases, J lost 2 bases, and 19 bases lay in between. Germline-derived CDR1 and CDR2 are MGHRA and YSYEKL. The CDR3 extends over 19 amino acids. CDR3 in amino acids: CASSQDSVLVVGTNEKLFF. CDR3 nucleotide sequence: TGCGCCAGCAGCCAAGATTCTGTTTTAGTCGTGGGGACTAATGAAAAACTGTTTTTT.

This clonotype was detected a few times. The chain combines TRBV15 with TRBJ1-1, with a weak D call TRBD1 (5 bases). Germline V gene lookup returns CDR1 LNHNV and CDR2 YYDKDF (reference sequence). CDR3 length: 15 amino acids. The V gene lost 1 base and the J gene lost 1 base, with 10 bases spanning the gap. The CDR3 reads CATSRAGGGNTEAFF. CDR3 in DNA: TGTGCCACCAGCAGAGCCGGGGGGGGGAACACTGAAGCTTTCTTT.

The chain recombines TRBV18 with TRBJ2-5; 10 positions agree with TRBD1. The CDR3 covers 14 residues. Trimming removed 6 bases from V and 11 bases from J; junction bases left unmatched: 12. CDR1 is KGHSH, CDR2 LQKENI, per germline. CDR3 DNA: TGTGCCAGCTCCCTGGACAGGGGGGGATCGGAGCAGTACTTC. This encodes CASSLDRGGSEQYF.

This clonotype has ten or more counts. The chain employs TRBV10-3 and TRBJ2-7; 7 bases fit TRBD2. Germline trimming cut 3 bases from V and 1 base from J; bases unmatched to any gene: 9. This CDR3 has 16 residues. Germline CDR1 and CDR2: ENHRY and SYGVKD. CDR3 bases: TGTGCCATCAGTGACAGCGGCAGCGGGAAGTCCTACGAGCAGTACTTC. It encodes CAISDSGSGKSYEQYF.

The rearrangement uses TRBV19 and TRBJ1-5, with a tentative D call TRBD1 (5 bases). There are 13 residues in the CDR3. Trimming pared 7 bases from V and 4 bases from J, leaving 11 bases between. Germline V gene lookup returns CDR1 LNHDA and CDR2 SQIVND (reference sequence). This CDR3 is CASTETANQPQHF. CDR3 in DNA: TGTGCCAGTACCGAGACAGCGAATCAGCCCCAGCATTTT.

This clonotype was picked up many times. This chain links TRBV7-2 with TRBJ2-3; the D is unclear. This CDR3 has 13 amino acids. Trimming cost V 3 bases and J 0 bases, with 4 bases left between them. Germline V gives CDR1 SGHTA, CDR2 FQGNSA. In nucleotides, the CDR3 is TGTGCCAGCAGCTTCATGAGCACAGATACGCAGTATTTT. Translating it yields CASSFMSTDTQYF.

Concerning this clonotype itself: The conserved final phenylalanine or tryptophan is absent from the CDR3, which likely points to a read error. The J gene is TRBJ2-1, the V gene TRBV11-2; 11 nucleotides match TRBD2. Germline-derived CDR1 and CDR2 are SGHAT and FQNNGV. The CDR3 is 16 amino acids. With 3 bases clipped from V and 1 base from J, the junction kept 2 bases outside the gene matches. The CDR3 is CASSFGTSGSYNEQFS. The CDR3 DNA reads TGTGCCAGCAGCTTCGGGACTAGCGGTTCCTACAATGAGCAGTTCTCC.

For this clonotype: A much larger clone lies one base from this, so it may be a read error. The chain carries TRBV7-8 and TRBJ2-4; 8 nucleotides agree with TRBD1. The DNA matches TRBJ2-7 better at its end, which makes the J call doubtful. CDR1 is SGHVS, CDR2 FQNEAQ, per germline. CDR3 length: 15 residues. CDR3 DNA sequence: TGTGCCAGCAGCTTTACCGGGACAGGTCACGACGAGCAGTACTTC. Protein sequence: CASSFTGTGHDEQYF.

The V and J genes are TRBV24-1 and TRBJ2-7, with 12 bases fitting TRBD1. CDR1 is KGHDR and CDR2 is SFDVKD in the germline V gene. V lost 7 bases to trimming and J lost 5 bases; unmatched junction nucleotides: 8. This CDR3 spans 15 amino acids. The CDR3 region has the DNA TGTGCCACCAGCAAGGGGACAGGGGGCATCCACGAGCAGTACTTC. Translating it yields CATSKGTGGIHEQYF.

This clonotype was seen a few times. J is TRBJ2-5 and V is TRBV7-2, with a possible D match to TRBD2 (5 bases). Germline V CDR1 and CDR2: SGHTA, FQGNSA. The CDR3 is 14 amino acids. V was cut by 4 bases and J by 6 bases, with 15 bases left in between. As DNA, the CDR3 is TGTGCCAGCAGCTCCCCCTCGGGGATAAAGACCCAGTACTTC. Protein sequence: CASSSPSGIKTQYF.

This clonotype showed up many times. The chain links TRBV5-1 to TRBJ2-4; D ambiguous. Germline CDR1 SGHRS, CDR2 YFSETQ. This CDR3 comprises 8 residues. The CDR3 DNA is TGCACCAAAAACATTCAGTACTTC. It specifies CTKNIQYF.

With respect to this clonotype: The junction and the germline gene differ at one end; a read error may be behind it. The genes are TRBV3-1 and TRBJ2-5; 11 bases agree with TRBD1. Germline V gene sequence: CDR1 LGHDT, CDR2 YNNKEL (reference sequence). The CDR3 consists of 17 residues. Here the CDR3 DNA reads TGTGCTAGCAGCGAATCACCGGGACAGGGGGACCAAGAGACCCAGTACTTC. Amino acids: CASSESPGQGDQETQYF.

There are a few counts of this clonotype. At one boundary the junction diverges from the germline segment, which might be a read error. This rearrangement joins TRBV20-1 to TRBJ1-4, with D possibly matching TRBD1 (5 bases). Germline CDR1 is DFQATT and CDR2 is SNEGSKA (reference sequence). The CDR3 has 15 residues. The CDR3 loop reads CSAKSTGRNNEKRFF. Written as DNA, the CDR3 is TGCAGTGCTAAGTCAACGGGACGGAATAATGAAAAACGGTTTTTT.

In regard to this clonotype: This may be a read error, as it is one base from a much larger clone. The rearrangement joins TRBV10-3 to TRBJ2-5, with 11 positions matching TRBD1. Germline V gives CDR1 ENHRY, CDR2 SYGVKD. J gave up 11 bases and V 6 bases, and 14 bases lay outside the gene matches. This CDR3 has 15 amino acids. CDR3 amino acids: CAISLGTGGNLEQYF. DNA for the CDR3: TGTGCCATCAGCCTCGGGACAGGGGGAAACCTTGAGCAGTACTTC.

This clonotype was found a few times. DNA for the CDR3: TGTGCCAGCAGTGAGGAACGGCTCTACCAAGAGACCCAGTACTTC. It specifies CASSEERLYQETQYF. The gene calls are TRBV25-1 and TRBJ2-5; D gene unclear. The CDR3 contains 15 residues. The V and J ends lost 3 bases and 0 bases respectively, with 11 bases between them. Germline V gives CDR1 MGHDK, CDR2 SYGVNS.

The chain joins TRBV6-2 or TRBV6-3 to TRBJ2-1, with 13 bases lining up with TRBD2. The CDR3 runs 14 residues. Trimming at V came to 6 bases and at J to 14 bases, leaving 10 bases not matched to a gene. The germline CDR1 and CDR2 sequences are MNHEY and SVGEGT. The CDR3 DNA follows: TGTGCCAGCAGCCCACTAGCGGGAGGGGCAGCTGAGTTCTTC. Protein product: CASSPLAGGAAEFF.

In this sample, this clonotype turned up once. The rearrangement joins TRBV28 to TRBJ2-5; TRBD1 or TRBD2 may be the D gene (5 bases each). The J call is doubtful: the DNA matches TRBJ2-7 better. The CDR3 extends over 14 amino acids. Germline CDR1 is MDHEN and CDR2 is SYDVKM. CDR3 in amino acids: CASRTGRLNYEQYF. Here the CDR3 DNA reads TGTGCCAGCAGAACGGGACGGCTTAATTACGAGCAGTACTTC.